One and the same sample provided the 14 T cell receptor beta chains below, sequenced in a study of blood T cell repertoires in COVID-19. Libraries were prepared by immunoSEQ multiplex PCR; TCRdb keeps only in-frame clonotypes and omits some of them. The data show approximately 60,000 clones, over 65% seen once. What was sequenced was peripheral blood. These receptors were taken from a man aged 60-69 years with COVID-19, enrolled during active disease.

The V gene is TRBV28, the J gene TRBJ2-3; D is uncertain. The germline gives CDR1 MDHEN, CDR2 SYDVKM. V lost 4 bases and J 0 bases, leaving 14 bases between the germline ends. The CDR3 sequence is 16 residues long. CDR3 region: CASSSAARTSTDTQYF. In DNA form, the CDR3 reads TGTGCCAGCAGTTCGGCGGCTCGAACAAGCACAGATACGCAGTATTTT.

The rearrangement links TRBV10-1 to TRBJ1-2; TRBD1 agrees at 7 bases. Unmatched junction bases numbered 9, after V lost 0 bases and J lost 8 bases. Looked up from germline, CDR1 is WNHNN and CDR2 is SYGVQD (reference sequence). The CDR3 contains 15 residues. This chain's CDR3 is CASSESIGQDVGYTF. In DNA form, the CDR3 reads TGCGCCAGCAGTGAGTCCATAGGACAGGACGTCGGCTACACCTTC.

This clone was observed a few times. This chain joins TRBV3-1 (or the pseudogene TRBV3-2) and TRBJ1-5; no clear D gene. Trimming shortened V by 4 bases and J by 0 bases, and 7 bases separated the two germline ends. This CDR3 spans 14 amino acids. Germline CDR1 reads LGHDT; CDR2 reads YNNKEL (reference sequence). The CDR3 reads CASSLRDSNQPQHF. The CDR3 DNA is TGTGCCAGCAGCCTTCGGGATAGCAATCAGCCCCAGCATTTT.

This CDR3 reads CASRGGAKNIQYF. CDR3 in DNA: TGTGCCAGCAGGGGGGGGGCCAAAAACATTCAGTACTTC. The chain has TRBV27 and TRBJ2-4; 7 nucleotides line up with TRBD2. Trimming at V came to 6 bases and at J to 1 base, leaving 0 bases not matched to a gene. Germline loops: CDR1 MNHEY, CDR2 SMNVEV (reference sequence). CDR3 length: 13 amino acids.

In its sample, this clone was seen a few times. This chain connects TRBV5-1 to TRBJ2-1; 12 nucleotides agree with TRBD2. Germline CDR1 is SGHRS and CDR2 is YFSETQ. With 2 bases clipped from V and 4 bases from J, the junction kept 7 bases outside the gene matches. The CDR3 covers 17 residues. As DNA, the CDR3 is TGCGCCAGCAGCTTCGCCCCTAGCGGGGGGGCGTACAATGAGCAGTTCTTC. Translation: CASSFAPSGGAYNEQFF.

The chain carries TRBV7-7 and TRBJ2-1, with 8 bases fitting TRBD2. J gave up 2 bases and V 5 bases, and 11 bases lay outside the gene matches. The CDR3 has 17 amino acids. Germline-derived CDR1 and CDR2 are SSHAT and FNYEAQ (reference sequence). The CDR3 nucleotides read TGTGCCAGCAGCCCAGGAACTACTAGCGGACCCTACAATGAGCAGTTCTTC. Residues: CASSPGTTSGPYNEQFF.

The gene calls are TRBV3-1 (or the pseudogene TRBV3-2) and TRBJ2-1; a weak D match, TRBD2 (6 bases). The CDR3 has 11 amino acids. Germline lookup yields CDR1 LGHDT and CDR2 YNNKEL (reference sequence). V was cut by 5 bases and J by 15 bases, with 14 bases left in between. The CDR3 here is CASSTRGRLFF. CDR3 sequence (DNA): TGTGCCAGCAGCACCCGGGGGAGGTTGTTCTTC.

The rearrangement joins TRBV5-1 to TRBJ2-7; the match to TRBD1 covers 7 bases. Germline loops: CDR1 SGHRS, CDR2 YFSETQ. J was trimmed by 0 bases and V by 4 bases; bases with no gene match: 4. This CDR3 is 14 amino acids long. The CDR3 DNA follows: TGCGCCAGCAGCCTACAGGGGAGCTCCTACGAGCAGTACTTC. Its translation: CASSLQGSSYEQYF.

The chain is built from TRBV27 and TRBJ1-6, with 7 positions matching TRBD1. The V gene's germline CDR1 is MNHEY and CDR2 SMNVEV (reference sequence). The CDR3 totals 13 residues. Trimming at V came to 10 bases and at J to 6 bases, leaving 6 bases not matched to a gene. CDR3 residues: CATGGQANSPLHF. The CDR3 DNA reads TGTGCCACCGGAGGACAGGCTAATTCACCCCTCCACTTT.

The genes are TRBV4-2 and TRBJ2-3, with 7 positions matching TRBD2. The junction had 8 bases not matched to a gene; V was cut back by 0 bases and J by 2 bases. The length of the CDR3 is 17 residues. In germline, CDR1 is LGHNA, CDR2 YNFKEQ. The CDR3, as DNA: TGTGCCAGCAGCCAAGACGGGGGGACCCCGGCCACAGATACGCAGTATTTT. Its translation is CASSQDGGTPATDTQYF.

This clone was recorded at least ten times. CDR3 bases: TGTGCCATCATGATCTTTCGGGAGGGGAACACTGAAGCTTTCTTT. It encodes CAIMIFREGNTEAFF. This chain links TRBV10-3 with TRBJ1-1, with D uncertain. Looked up from germline, CDR1 is ENHRY and CDR2 is SYGVKD. V dropped 7 bases and J dropped 1 base, with 16 bases sitting between them. The CDR3 spans 15 residues.

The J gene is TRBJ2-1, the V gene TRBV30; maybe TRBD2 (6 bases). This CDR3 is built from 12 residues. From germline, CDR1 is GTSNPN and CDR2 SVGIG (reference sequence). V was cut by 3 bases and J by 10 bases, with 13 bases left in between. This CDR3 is CAWRGGGREQFF. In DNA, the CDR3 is TGTGCCTGGAGGGGGGGAGGCAGAGAGCAGTTCTTC.

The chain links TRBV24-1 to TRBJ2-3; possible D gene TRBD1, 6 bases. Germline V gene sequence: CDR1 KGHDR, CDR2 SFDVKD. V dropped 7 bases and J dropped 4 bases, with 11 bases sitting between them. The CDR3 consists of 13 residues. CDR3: CATRQGWADTQYF. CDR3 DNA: TGTGCCACCAGGCAGGGGTGGGCAGATACGCAGTATTTT.

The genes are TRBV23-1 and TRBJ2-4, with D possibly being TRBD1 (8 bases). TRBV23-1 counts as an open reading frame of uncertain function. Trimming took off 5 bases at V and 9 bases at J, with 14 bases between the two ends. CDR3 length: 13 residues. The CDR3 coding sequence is TGCGCCAGCAGTACAGGGGGGGACGGCATTCAGTACTTC. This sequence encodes CASSTGGDGIQYF.